This passage covers 25 T cell receptor beta chains from one sample sequenced in a study of OX40 agonist ivuxolimab in advanced cancers. Method: immunoSEQ multiplex PCR; TCRdb's copy keeps in-frame clones and lacks some. Seen here are fewer than 90,000 clones, about 90% observed once, and the top ten hold approximately 2.9%. The sequenced sample was CD4+ or CD8+ T cells sorted from blood, obtained in a trial of the OX40 agonist ivuxolimab. The receptor source for this set is an adult with an advanced solid tumor such as melanoma, head and neck, liver or kidney cancer.

The chain links TRBV7-9 to TRBJ1-1; maybe TRBD1 (5 bases). This CDR3 is built from 16 residues. Per germline, CDR1 SEHNR and CDR2 FQNEAQ (reference sequence). The germline V and J ends were trimmed by 0 bases and 6 bases, with 17 bases remaining between them. The CDR3 coding sequence is TGTGCCAGCAGCTTAGCGACCCCAGGCCAGGGCTCTGAAGCTTTCTTT. Protein product: CASSLATPGQGSEAFF.

This chain connects TRBV4-2 to TRBJ1-2; no clear D gene. This CDR3 has 16 residues. V shed 0 bases and J shed 1 base, with 12 bases lying between them. Germline V gene data show CDR1 as LGHNA and CDR2 as YNFKEQ. The CDR3 sequence is CASSQDVAEDNYGYTF. The CDR3 DNA reads TGTGCCAGCAGCCAAGATGTGGCCGAGGATAACTATGGCTACACCTTC.

The chain couples TRBV11-2 to TRBJ1-6; D is unclear. Trimming cost V 6 bases and J 7 bases, with 13 bases left between them. The germline gives CDR1 SGHAT, CDR2 FQNNGV. The CDR3 loop spans 14 amino acids. The chain's CDR3 is CASSHGSTNSPLHF. The DNA of the CDR3 is TGTGCCAGCAGTCACGGGTCCACCAATTCACCCCTCCACTTT.

The genes are TRBV4-1 and TRBJ1-1; perhaps TRBD1 as D (6 bases). Germline loops: CDR1 MGHRA, CDR2 YSYEKL. This CDR3 has 17 residues. Trimming removed 3 bases from V and 1 base from J, with 18 bases in between. CDR3 region: CASSHSTGVLANTEAFF. CDR3 sequence (DNA): TGCGCCAGCAGCCACTCGACAGGTGTGCTGGCGAACACTGAAGCTTTCTTT.

V usage is TRBV11-2 and J usage is TRBJ1-2, with D possibly TRBD1 on 5 matching bases. Per germline, CDR1 SGHAT and CDR2 FQNNGV. The CDR3 loop spans 14 amino acids. V shed 0 bases and J shed 8 bases, with 13 bases lying between them. CDR3 residues: CASSLEPGPGGYTF. The DNA for the CDR3 is TGTGCCAGCAGCTTAGAGCCAGGGCCGGGAGGCTACACCTTC.

V and J are TRBV18 and TRBJ2-1, with a tentative D call TRBD2 (5 bases). Between the trimmed V and J ends, which lost 6 bases and 4 bases, there was a span of 25 bases. The CDR3 runs to 18 residues. Germline CDR1 and CDR2: KGHSH and LQKENI. The CDR3 DNA reads TGTGCCAGCTCCCTCACTTCTGCTGGAGGCATAGGGTACAATGAGCAGTTCTTC. Translation: CASSLTSAGGIGYNEQFF. The full variable domain, its missing parts supplied by reference TRBV18 and TRBJ2-1, is NAGVMQNPRHLVRRRGQEARLRCSPMKGHSHVYWYRQLPEEGLKFMVYLQKENIIDESGMPKERFSAEFPKEGPSILRIQQVVRGDSAAYFCASSLTSAGGIGYNEQFFGPGTRLTVL.

The chain carries TRBV11-1 and TRBJ2-2, with 7 bases aligning to TRBD2. Germline assignment: CDR1 SGHAT and CDR2 FQDESV (reference sequence). V trimming: 5 bases; J trimming: 4 bases; junction bases outside the gene matches: 7. There are 15 residues in the CDR3. The CDR3 reads CASSPWGGSTGELFF. The CDR3 DNA sequence: TGTGCCAGCAGCCCATGGGGCGGGAGCACCGGGGAGCTGTTTTTT.

J is TRBJ2-7 and V is TRBV6-1, with D perhaps given as TRBD1 or TRBD2 (5 bases each). The CDR3 is made up of 13 amino acids. Trimming took off 3 bases at V and 4 bases at J, with 10 bases between the two ends. In germline, CDR1 is MNHNS, CDR2 SASEGT. The CDR3 here is CASSDSGQYEQYF. The CDR3, as DNA: TGTGCCAGCAGTGATTCGGGGCAGTACGAGCAGTACTTC.

V is TRBV6-5 and J is TRBJ2-2; a possible D gene is TRBD1 (5 bases). The ends were cut back, 4 bases at V and 4 bases at J, with 13 bases in the middle. The germline CDR1 and CDR2 sequences are MNHEY and SVGAGI. This CDR3 is built from 15 residues. The CDR3 loop reads CASSSKGLGTGELFF. CDR3 DNA: TGTGCCAGCAGTTCAAAGGGGCTTGGCACCGGGGAGCTGTTTTTT.

The CDR3 loop is CASSIYGGEGLSDTQYF. The CDR3 DNA is TGTGCCAGTAGTATTTACGGCGGAGAAGGGTTATCAGATACGCAGTATTTT. The chain recombines TRBV19 with TRBJ2-3; D unclear. Trimming removed 3 bases at V and 4 bases at J, with 20 bases between. The CDR3 covers 17 residues. Germline V gene lookup returns CDR1 LNHDA and CDR2 SQIVND (reference sequence).

V and J are TRBV7-8 and TRBJ2-7; 7 positions agree with TRBD2. CDR1 and CDR2 (germline): SGHVS, FQNEAQ. This CDR3 has 15 amino acids. Trimming removed 1 base from V and 4 bases from J; junction bases left unmatched: 7. Here the CDR3 reads CASSLGWASGYEQYF. The CDR3 nucleotides are TGTGCCAGCAGCTTAGGCTGGGCTAGCGGTTACGAGCAGTACTTC.

The J gene is TRBJ2-1, the V gene TRBV5-1; possible D gene TRBD2, 6 bases. The CDR3 is 15 residues long. Germline CDR1 SGHRS, CDR2 YFSETQ. Trimming took 0 bases from V and 0 from J, leaving 7 bases between them. CDR3 sequence reads: CASSLDGSSYNEQFF. The CDR3 region has the DNA TGCGCCAGCAGCTTGGACGGGAGCTCCTACAATGAGCAGTTCTTC.

This chain joins TRBV5-1 and TRBJ2-5, with a possible D match to TRBD1 (6 bases). Germline V gene data show CDR1 as SGHRS and CDR2 as YFSETQ. The V gene lost 2 bases and the J gene lost 4 bases, with 21 bases spanning the gap. The CDR3 totals 17 residues. The CDR3 loop reads CASSFLAVGRGSETQYF. The CDR3 DNA reads as TGCGCCAGCAGCTTCCTGGCCGTGGGCAGGGGCTCAGAGACCCAGTACTTC.

This rearrangement joins TRBV6-5 to TRBJ2-1; D possibly corresponds to TRBD2 (5 bases). This CDR3 region has 14 residues. Per the germline V gene, CDR1 is MNHEY and CDR2 is SVGAGI. V lost 7 bases and J lost 10, with 20 bases in between. CDR3 in DNA: TGTGCCAGCACTTCACCGGGCGGAGGTCGGGAGCAGTTCTTC. Amino acids: CASTSPGGGREQFF.

J is TRBJ1-1 and V is TRBV29-1; the D gene is possibly TRBD1 (5 bases). The CDR3 is 12 residues long. Germline values: CDR1 SQVTM, CDR2 ANQGSEA. Between the trimmed V and J ends, which lost 7 bases and 7 bases, there was a span of 16 bases. As DNA, the CDR3 is TGCAGCGCCTTGAAGGTGACAGTTGAAGCTTTCTTT. Amino acid sequence: CSALKVTVEAFF.

The V and J genes are TRBV6-6 and TRBJ1-2; the D is unclear. This CDR3 contains 13 residues. The V end was cut by 0 bases, the J end by 8 bases, with 10 bases between. The germline gives CDR1 MNHNY, CDR2 SVGAGI (reference sequence). This chain's CDR3 is CASSYSLVLGYTF. In DNA, the CDR3 is TGTGCCAGCAGTTACTCTTTAGTTCTCGGCTACACCTTC.

The chain is built from TRBV6-5 and TRBJ1-6; D not certain. CDR1 is MNHEY, CDR2 SVGAGI, per germline. This CDR3 spans 14 amino acids. Trimming shortened V by 4 bases and J by 10 bases, and 14 bases separated the two germline ends. CDR3: CASSFRTGASPLHF. Written as DNA, the CDR3 is TGTGCCAGCAGTTTCCGGACCGGAGCATCACCCCTCCACTTT.

V and J are TRBV10-3 and TRBJ2-7, with D uncertain. The CDR3 extends over 14 amino acids. Germline CDR1 ENHRY, CDR2 SYGVKD. Trimming cost V 2 bases and J 0 bases, with 8 bases left between them. The CDR3 spells CAISELGGSYEQYF. In DNA form, the CDR3 reads TGTGCCATCAGTGAGCTGGGCGGCTCCTACGAGCAGTACTTC.

The chain couples TRBV2 to TRBJ2-2; TRBD1 might be the D (5 bases). Between the trimmed V and J ends, which lost 6 bases and 7 bases, there was a span of 18 bases. The CDR3 runs to 15 residues. The germline V gene has CDR1 SNHLY and CDR2 FYNNEI. CDR3 DNA sequence: TGTGCCAGCAGCCTGGATCAGGGTTTAGGCGGGGAGCTGTTTTTT. This translates into CASSLDQGLGGELFF. The whole variable domain, filled in from reference TRBV2 and TRBJ2-2, reads EPEVTQTPSHQVTQMGQEVILRCVPISNHLYFYWYRQILGQKVEFLVSFYNNEISEKSEIFDDQFSVERPDGSNFTLKIRSTKLEDSAMYFCASSLDQGLGGELFFGEGSRLTVL.

This clone was detected only once. This sequence joins TRBV27 and TRBJ2-7; a possible D gene is TRBD1 (5 bases). The CDR3 spans 13 residues. The V end lost 7 bases, the J end lost 0 bases, and 10 bases lay between the germline ends. Germline-derived CDR1 and CDR2 are MNHEY and SMNVEV (reference sequence). CDR3 coding DNA: TGTGCCAGCACATCAGGGCTCTCCTACGAGCAGTACTTC. This gives the protein CASTSGLSYEQYF.

This rearrangement joins TRBV7-9 to TRBJ1-1, with a tentative D call TRBD1 (6 bases). Between the trimmed V and J ends, which lost 5 bases and 5 bases, there was a span of 21 bases. The germline gives CDR1 SEHNR, CDR2 FQNEAQ (reference sequence). The length of the CDR3 is 16 residues. The CDR3 reads CASSNVAGALGTEAFF. The CDR3 DNA reads TGTGCCAGCAGCAACGTGGCGGGGGCCTTGGGGACTGAAGCTTTCTTT.

This clone came up once. This chain connects TRBV21-1 to TRBJ2-1; the D call of TRBD2 is as the table states it, not checked on the DNA. TRBV21-1 is a pseudogene locus. The CDR3 loop spans 16 amino acids. CDR3 sequence reads: CASIPDVGSSYNEQFF. The CDR3 region has the DNA TGTGCCAGCATCCCCGACGTGGGGAGCTCCTACAATGAGCAGTTCTTC.

This chain uses TRBV30 with TRBJ1-3; D remains unclear. Germline assignment: CDR1 GTSNPN and CDR2 SVGIG (reference sequence). V was pared by 1 base and J by 6 bases, with 13 bases between. This CDR3 has 14 residues. The CDR3 region has the DNA TGTGCCTGGAGTGCGACAATCTCCGTAAACACCATATATTTT. Its protein is CAWSATISVNTIYF.

The rearrangement uses TRBV2 and TRBJ2-3; TRBD2 aligns across 15 bases. CDR1 SNHLY and CDR2 FYNNEI come from the germline V gene. V trimming: 4 bases; J trimming: 6 bases; junction bases outside the gene matches: 5. The CDR3 runs to 16 residues. The CDR3, as DNA: TGTGCCAGCAGTGGGACTAGCGGGGGGGCATCCGATACGCAGTATTTT. This gives the protein CASSGTSGGASDTQYF. Based on the CDR3 plus reference TRBV2 and TRBJ2-3, the full variable domain is EPEVTQTPSHQVTQMGQEVILRCVPISNHLYFYWYRQILGQKVEFLVSFYNNEISEKSEIFDDQFSVERPDGSNFTLKIRSTKLEDSAMYFCASSGTSGGASDTQYFGPGTRLTVL.

J is TRBJ2-7 and V is TRBV11-1; D uncertain. Germline CDR1 reads SGHAT; CDR2 reads FQDESV (reference sequence). The CDR3 length is 12 residues. V lost 5 bases to trimming and J lost 1 base, with 6 bases between them. CDR3 sequence (DNA): TGTGCCAGCAGCATGGATTCCTACGAGCAGTACTTC. It codes for CASSMDSYEQYF.